Here is one T cell receptor beta chain with its context. Its antigen is as yet unknown. Germline CDR1 and CDR2: MNHNS and SASEGT. V lost 2 bases and J 0 bases, leaving 5 bases between the germline ends. This CDR3 contains 15 residues. Time point noted: newly diagnosed, previously untreated cHL patient sample. Newly diagnosed, untreated classical Hodgkin lymphoma PBMCs served as comparison. This entry comes from a study of PD-1 blockade in classical Hodgkin lymphoma. Study-wide results and limits: Newly diagnosed patients were reported to exhibit reduced baseline TCR diversity relative to healthy donors. With respect to the repertoire differences, their causes, possibly disease activity or prior therapy, remain undefined.

The method was immunoSEQ multiplex PCR; TCRdb's version includes in-frame clones alone and lacks a portion of them. The repertoire holds tens of thousands of clones, with 93% as singletons. The V call is TRBV6-1, the J call TRBJ2-6, with D possibly matching TRBD1 (5 bases). The source material was peripheral blood mononuclear cells (PBMCs). This receptor was taken from a human donor with classical Hodgkin lymphoma. The chain's CDR3 is CASSEQGSGANVLTF. CDR3 bases: TGTGCCAGCAGTGAACAGGGCTCTGGGGCCAACGTCCTGACTTTC.